These 5 T cell receptor beta chains share one sample of origin, sequenced in a study of T cell responses to AZD1222 COVID-19 vaccine. Sequenced by immunoSEQ multiplex PCR; TCRdb stores in-frame clones only, minus some. The sample lists about 99,000 clones, approximately 90% seen once, with around 8% in the top ten. Sequencing was performed on peripheral blood, taken 28 days after the second AZD1222 dose. Receptors were obtained from an adult who received the AZD1222 COVID-19 vaccine.

This chain joins TRBV7-2 and TRBJ2-1; 9 bases fit TRBD1. The V gene's germline CDR1 is SGHTA and CDR2 FQGNSA. J lost 7 bases, V lost 5 bases, and 15 bases had no gene match. The CDR3 contains 17 residues. CDR3 sequence: CASSQPQPGQGGNEQFF. Written as DNA, the CDR3 is TGTGCCAGCAGCCAGCCTCAACCGGGACAGGGAGGGAATGAGCAGTTCTTC.

The chain links TRBV19 to TRBJ2-6; 7 nucleotides align to TRBD2. This CDR3 is 16 amino acids long. The ends lost 2 bases at V and 4 bases at J; junction bases unmatched: 5. CDR1 LNHDA and CDR2 SQIVND come from the germline V gene (reference sequence). The CDR3, as DNA: TGTGCCAGTAGTATATCGGGGGGTTCCGGGGCCAACGTCCTGACTTTC. This encodes CASSISGGSGANVLTF. Full variable domain (outside the CDR3, taken from reference TRBV19 and TRBJ2-6): DGGITQSPKYLFRKEGQNVTLSCEQNLNHDAMYWYRQDPGQGLRLIYYSQIVNDFQKGDIAEGYSVSREKKESFPLTVTSAQKNPTAFYLCASSISGGSGANVLTFGAGSRLTVL.

The rearrangement links TRBV10-1 to TRBJ2-7, with D possibly matching TRBD1 (5 bases). Looked up from germline, CDR1 is WNHNN and CDR2 is SYGVQD (reference sequence). The germline V and J ends were trimmed by 6 bases and 2 bases, with 11 bases remaining between them. The CDR3 consists of 13 residues. The CDR3 DNA reads as TGCGCCAGCAGGGGGCCAGGCACCTACGAGCAGTACTTC. Protein sequence: CASRGPGTYEQYF.

V and J are TRBV15 and TRBJ1-2; D is ambiguous. This CDR3 is built from 15 residues. Trimming removed 1 base at V and 0 bases at J, with 9 bases between. Per germline, CDR1 LNHNV and CDR2 YYDKDF (reference sequence). The DNA for the CDR3 is TGTGCCACCAGCAGAGCGGGCAGCTCTAACTATGGCTACACCTTC. Translation gives CATSRAGSSNYGYTF.

This chain links TRBV4-2 with TRBJ2-2; D is unclear. Trimming took off 4 bases at V and 1 base at J, with 7 bases between the two ends. The CDR3 totals 14 residues. Germline V gives CDR1 LGHNA, CDR2 YNFKEQ. The CDR3 DNA follows: TGTGCCAGCAGCCGCGAGCAGAACACCGGGGAGCTGTTTTTT. Translating gives CASSREQNTGELFF.